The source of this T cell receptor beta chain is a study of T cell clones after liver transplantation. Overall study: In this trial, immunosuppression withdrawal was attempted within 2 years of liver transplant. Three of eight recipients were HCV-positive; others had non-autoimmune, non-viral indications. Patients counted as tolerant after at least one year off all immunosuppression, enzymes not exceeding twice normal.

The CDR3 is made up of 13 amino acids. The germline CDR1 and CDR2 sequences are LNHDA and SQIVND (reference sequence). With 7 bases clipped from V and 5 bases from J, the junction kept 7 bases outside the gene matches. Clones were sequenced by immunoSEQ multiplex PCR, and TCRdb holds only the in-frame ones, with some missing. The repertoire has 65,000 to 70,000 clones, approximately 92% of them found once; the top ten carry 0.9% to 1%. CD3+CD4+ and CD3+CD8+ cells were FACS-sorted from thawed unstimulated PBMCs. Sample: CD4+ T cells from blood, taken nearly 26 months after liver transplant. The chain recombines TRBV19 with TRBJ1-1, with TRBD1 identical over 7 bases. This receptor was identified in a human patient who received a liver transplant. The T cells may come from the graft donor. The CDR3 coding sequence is TGTGCCAGTACAGGGGGGGTCCGGACTGAAGCTTTCTTT. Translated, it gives CASTGGVRTEAFF.